Listed here is a single T cell receptor (beta chain). The CDR3 covers 18 residues. The germline V gene has CDR1 KGHDR and CDR2 SFDVKD. V lost 3 bases to trimming and J lost 9 bases; unmatched junction nucleotides: 12. This record comes from a study of blood T cell repertoires in COVID-19. Libraries were prepared by immunoSEQ multiplex PCR; TCRdb keeps only in-frame clonotypes and omits some of them. The data hold under 150,000 clones, with approximately 84% observed a single time. Source material: peripheral blood. The sequence came from a woman aged 55-69 years with acute or convalescent COVID-19. This chain uses TRBV24-1 with TRBJ2-1; 14 bases are a match to TRBD2. CDR3 loop: CATSDPDPGLAGVGEQFF. The CDR3 DNA reads as TGTGCCACCAGTGATCCCGATCCGGGACTAGCGGGAGTAGGTGAGCAGTTCTTC.